This TCR beta chain was obtained from a study of tumor-infiltrating lymphocytes in oesophageal squamous cell carcinoma. Germline CDR1 and CDR2: KGHDR and SFDVKD. The V gene lost 9 bases and the J gene lost 1 base, with 10 bases spanning the gap. The CDR3 consists of 13 residues. TCRdb recomputed calls from the PCR reads with MiXCR, one row per CDR3 protein. This table holds around 11,000 distinct CDR3 sequences, 50% to 65% found once. This TCR was recovered from a male donor with esophageal squamous cell carcinoma. This rearrangement joins TRBV24-1 to TRBJ2-3, with D possibly matching TRBD1 (6 bases). Sequencing was carried out using esophageal tumor tissue. The CDR3 nucleotides are TGTGCCACCCTGGGGGCAGGCACAGATACGCAGTATTTT. Protein product: CATLGAGTDTQYF.